The rows below give T cell receptor beta chains drawn from one sample of a study of cytotoxic CD8 clonotypes in ibrutinib-treated CLL. Libraries were prepared by immunoSEQ multiplex PCR; TCRdb keeps only in-frame clonotypes and omits some of them. The data hold around 97,000 clones, with approximately 78% observed a single time. Sequencing was performed on PBMCs, taken after 12 months of ibrutinib treatment. These receptors originate from a human donor with chronic lymphocytic leukemia. The CDR3 runs from the conserved cysteine through the conserved F or W. The order of the fields is V gene, clone size, CDR3 length, J gene, D gene, CDR3 protein, CDR3 DNA. The D gene is left open where the match is weak. Clone size appears in some rows only: once, few, many, or a class for an expanded clone.

TRBV27	-	14	TRBJ1-6	-	CASRSDSYNSPLHF	TGTGCCAGCAGATCAGACTCCTATAATTCACCCCTCCACTTT
TRBV5-1	-	16	TRBJ2-3	TRBD2	CASSHKTSSFADTQYF	TGCGCCAGCAGCCATAAGACTAGCTCGTTCGCAGATACGCAGTATTTT
TRBV18	few	15	TRBJ1-2	-	CASSPQLQGGHGYTF	TGTGCCAGCTCACCACAGCTACAGGGAGGGCATGGCTACACCTTC
TRBV5-1	once	13	TRBJ1-1	-	CASRFSRQAEAFF	TGCGCCAGCAGGTTTTCCCGACAGGCTGAAGCTTTCTTT
TRBV5-4	-	15	TRBJ2-5	-	CASSLGGSRVETQYF	TGTGCCAGCAGCTTGGGAGGTAGCCGGGTGGAGACCCAGTACTTC
TRBV7-2	-	14	TRBJ2-1	TRBD1	CASSQQTGFSEQFF	TGTGCCAGCAGCCAGCAGACAGGGTTCAGTGAGCAGTTCTTC
TRBV5-1	-	15	TRBJ2-2	-	CASSLGSRDTGELFF	TGCGCCAGCAGCTTGGGGAGTCGGGACACCGGGGAGCTGTTTTTT
TRBV4-1	-	12	TRBJ2-1	-	CASSRGKNEQFF	TGCGCCAGCAGCCGAGGGAAAAATGAGCAGTTCTTC
TRBV2	few	11	TRBJ1-2	-	CASNEGGGYTF	TGTGCCAGCAACGAGGGAGGAGGCTACACCTTC
TRBV20-1	-	11	TRBJ1-6	-	CSAVTRGALHF	TGCAGTGCCGTCACGCGGGGAGCCCTCCACTTT
TRBV6-4	-	15	TRBJ2-3	TRBD2	CASSEIAGGTDTQYF	TGTGCCAGCAGTGAGATAGCGGGGGGCACAGATACGCAGTATTTT
TRBV5-6	-	16	TRBJ1-3	-	CASSLAQGRSGNTIYF	TGTGCCAGCAGCTTGGCCCAGGGAAGATCTGGAAACACCATATATTTT
TRBV4-1	-	14	TRBJ1-2	-	CASSQDPHDGGYTF	TGCGCCAGCAGCCAAGATCCTCACGATGGTGGCTACACCTTC
TRBV25-1	once	15	TRBJ2-1	-	CASSEWQGSHNEQFF	TGTGCCAGCAGTGAATGGCAGGGTAGCCACAATGAGCAGTTCTTC
TRBV5-4	-	15	TRBJ2-5	TRBD2	CASSLVSGGPGTQYF	TGTGCCAGCAGCTTGGTTAGCGGGGGACCGGGGACCCAGTACTTC
TRBV10-3	-	13	TRBJ1-2	-	CAISEVAGYGYTF	TGTGCCATCAGTGAGGTAGCGGGCTATGGCTACACCTTC
TRBV7-3	-	13	TRBJ2-2	-	CASSLTDSGELFF	TGTGCCAGCAGCTTGACAGACAGCGGGGAGCTGTTTTTT
TRBV28	-	14	TRBJ1-2	-	CASSLLGSNYGYTF	TGTGCCAGCAGTTTACTAGGCAGTAACTATGGCTACACCTTC
TRBV7-3	-	14	TRBJ2-3	-	CASSFYSQGDTQYF	TGTGCCAGCAGCTTCTATTCACAGGGAGATACGCAGTATTTT
TRBV6-6	-	16	TRBJ1-5	-	CASSQQLGQGIQPQHF	TGTGCCAGCAGTCAGCAACTCGGGCAGGGAATTCAGCCCCAGCATTTT